This T cell receptor (beta chain) was captured in a study of shared clonotypes between healthy human individuals. At the level of the study: Each donor contributed plates that comprised three CD4 naive, three CD4 memory, two CD8 naive and one CD8 memory.

Study-wide findings and caveats: Among the subsets, naive ones generally showed larger estimated richness than memory ones.

Here immunoSEQ multiplex PCR was the method, and the copy in TCRdb shows in-frame clones only, minus some. Of under 1 million clones detected, 90% to 98% appear once; the ten largest clones hold approximately 0.2%. Turning to this clone: Its target is not known.

The naive CD8 subset, CD45RO-negative cells positively selected for CCR7, excluded terminally differentiated effector memory CD45RA+ cells. The specimen sequenced was naive CD8+ T cells sorted from blood. The clonotype comes from a man younger than 45 in good health.

In DNA, the CDR3 is TGTGCCAGCAGTGAAGCTTTTTCGGACAGGCCTGAAGCTTTCTTT. It is translated as CASSEAFSDRPEAFF. The gene calls are TRBV2 and TRBJ1-1; 7 positions match TRBD1. The CDR3 runs 15 residues. V lost 0 bases and J lost 6; bases outside the gene matches: 7. Germline loops: CDR1 SNHLY, CDR2 FYNNEI.